The sequence of this TCR beta chain was determined in a study of regulatory T cells in long-lasting Graves disease (dated by TCRdb to about 2021). Study-wide context: Persistent Graves' disease meant more than 5 years of antithyroid drug treatment with TSH receptor autoantibodies that stayed positive. The study was conducted in China and was registered as a clinical trial. Patients with persistent Graves' disease were compared with patients with newly diagnosed Graves' disease using TCR sequencing and RNA sequencing of peripheral blood. Antithyroid drugs had been taken for ten to twelve years on average by persistent Graves' disease patients in the clinical cohort. A total of approximately 35 samples underwent TCR sequencing: roughly 13 from persistent and about 20 from newly diagnosed Graves' disease patients. Overall results and qualifications from the work: Only the TCR beta chain was sequenced and analyzed. Peripheral blood alone was examined, since thyroid tissue, which constituted the primary lesion, could not be accessed. TRBV28, TRBJ1-2 and TRBJ2-5 were preferentially used in persistent disease, while TRBV20-1 and TRBJ2-1 were favored in newly diagnosed disease. The small sample size was acknowledged by the authors as a limitation that may reduce accuracy. More public clonotypes were shared among persistent patients (approximately 3,000) than among newly diagnosed patients (over 900). Compared with newly diagnosed patients, patients with persistent Graves' disease had lower TCR Shannon entropy and fewer highly expanded clones, which suggests clonal expansion.

There are 17 amino acids in the CDR3, from cysteine to phenylalanine inclusive. Solely the CDR3 DNA is kept, with 51 bases framed from the first base. The germline V gene (reference sequence) provides CDR1 MNHEY and CDR2 SMNVEV. The junction shows trimming of 6 bases on V and 4 bases on J, and the gene matches do not reach 14 bases of it. Libraries were constructed by multiplex PCR. TCRdb shows the sequencer as Illumina HiSeq 4000. TCR beta libraries were built with iRepertoire HTBI primers and Arm-PCR amplification of CDR3 regions. PCR products were gel purified before sequencing. On the study's bioinformatics: Across samples, approximately 68 TRBV and roughly 15 TRBJ segments were identified and used for gene usage analysis of CDR3 amino acid clonotypes. Filtered high-quality paired reads were merged into contigs using COPE and FqMerger. BLAST was used to align contigs to the IMGT TRBV, TRBD and TRBJ reference genes, and CDR3 was defined following IMGT. Any clonotype with a frequency above 0.1% was counted as a highly expanded clone. Shannon entropy served as the measure of repertoire diversity, while the Gini coefficient captured V-J evenness. A clonotype was considered public if more than one individual shared it. The raw public reads went through TCRdb reprocessing: fastp at Q25, MiXCR clone calling, in-frame beta chains kept. Duplicate CDR3 protein sequences are folded into a single record with the most common DNA and genes. The V and J calls follow TCRdb's processing rather than the paper's. This sample has 500,000 to 700,000 distinct CDR3 sequences in its table, and about 30% of those were observed once. The biggest ten clones account for 35% to 55% of the sample.

Reading the label with the study, this specimen's time point is: persistent/refractory GD, antithyroid drugs over 5 years with positive TRAb. RNA was extracted from PBMCs in TRIzol for both TCR sequencing and RNA sequencing. The diagnosis of Graves' disease followed American Thyroid Association guidelines. Recruitment of patients was carried out at an endocrinology department in Xi'an, China. Each patient gave approximately 9 milliliters of peripheral blood, collected in an EDTA anticoagulant tube. Ficoll Paque Plus density gradient separation was used to isolate PBMCs, and no additional T cell sorting was done. An Agilent 2100 Bioanalyzer and agarose gel were used to check RNA quality, while a NanoDrop 2000 measured RNA concentration. This clonotype came up many times. Its cognate antigen has yet to be identified. Base-call qualities are not available, and no considerably larger clone is one nucleotide away.

The specimen was peripheral blood mononuclear cells (PBMCs), collected when the disease was refractory, from a patient treated with antithyroid drugs. The rearrangement joined TRBV27 to TRBJ1-2; 10 middle bases align to TRBD1. The TCR was taken from a female donor with Graves disease. The CDR3 here reads CASSLYPGQGRVYGYTF. The DNA is TGTGCCAGCAGCCTTTATCCGGGACAGGGGCGAGTCTATGGCTACACCTTC.